Shown below are 11 T cell receptor beta chains from a single sample sequenced in a study of blood T cell repertoires in COVID-19. The table came from immunoSEQ multiplex PCR; TCRdb's copy has only in-frame clones and leaves some out. Altogether about 360,000 clones are present, 70% to 90% being singletons, with the ten largest covering around 3%. Sequencing input: peripheral blood. These receptors originate from a human donor in a cohort sampled during active COVID-19.

The genes are TRBV27 and TRBJ1-3, with D perhaps TRBD1 (6 bases). Deletions cut 8 bases from V and 4 bases from J, with 21 bases between. The germline V gene encodes CDR1 MNHEY and CDR2 SMNVEV (reference sequence). The CDR3 runs 16 residues. The DNA for the CDR3 is TGTGCCAGCGGAACCCAAAGTGAGGGGGAAGGAAACACCATATATTTT. Residues: CASGTQSEGEGNTIYF.

The chain couples TRBV6-5 to TRBJ1-1, with a possible D match to TRBD1 (6 bases). The CDR3 is 13 residues long. Germline loops: CDR1 MNHEY, CDR2 SVGAGI. The V end lost 7 bases, the J end lost 8 bases, and 17 bases lay between the germline ends. The CDR3 loop reads CASTLGQGLEAFF. DNA of the CDR3: TGTGCCAGCACCCTGGGTCAGGGGCTAGAAGCTTTCTTT.

This clone was detected once. The chain combines TRBV9 with TRBJ2-3; 7 bases map to TRBD2. J lost 6 bases, V lost 0 bases, and 4 bases had no gene match. CDR1 SGDLS and CDR2 YYNGEE come from the germline V gene. The CDR3 is 14 residues long. The DNA of the CDR3 is TGTGCCAGCAGCGTAGGGGACTACAGGGATACGCAGTATTTT. Translated: CASSVGDYRDTQYF.

The gene calls are TRBV23-1 and TRBJ2-5; no firm D call. TRBV23-1 carries the ORF label, with uncertain function. The CDR3 totals 12 residues. The V and J ends lost 11 bases and 0 bases respectively, with 10 bases between them. The CDR3 coding sequence is TGCGCCGGAACAGTTAACCAAGAGACCCAGTACTTC. Amino acids: CAGTVNQETQYF.

The chain links TRBV28 to TRBJ2-5, with TRBD2 matching 9 bases. Germline CDR1 reads MDHEN; CDR2 reads SYDVKM. The CDR3 is made up of 16 amino acids. J was trimmed by 5 bases and V by 1 base; bases with no gene match: 8. This CDR3 is CASSLLTAGGLETQYF. CDR3 nucleotide sequence: TGTGCCAGCAGTTTATTGACGGCGGGAGGGCTGGAGACCCAGTACTTC.

This clone was seen a few times. V and J are TRBV30 and TRBJ2-1; tentative D call: TRBD1 (5 bases). Deletions cut 0 bases from V and 5 bases from J, with 14 bases between. This CDR3 contains 15 residues. The V gene's germline CDR1 is GTSNPN and CDR2 SVGIG (reference sequence). Here the CDR3 reads CAWSVYGPGNNEQFF. As DNA, the CDR3 is TGTGCCTGGAGTGTATATGGTCCAGGGAACAATGAGCAGTTCTTC. The entire variable domain, with the rest obtained from reference TRBV30 and TRBJ2-1, is as follows: SQTIHQWPATLVQPVGSPLSLECTVEGTSNPNLYWYRQAAGRGLQLLFYSVGIGQISSEVPQNLSASRPQDRQFILSSKKLLLSDSGFYLCAWSVYGPGNNEQFFGPGTRLTVL.

The genes are TRBV5-6 and TRBJ2-7, with D uncertain. Between the trimmed V and J ends, which lost 0 bases and 0 bases, there was a span of 4 bases. The CDR3 loop spans 13 amino acids. Germline V gives CDR1 SGHDT, CDR2 YYEEEE. Here the CDR3 reads CASSLVHSYEQYF. The DNA for the CDR3 is TGTGCCAGCAGCTTGGTCCACTCCTACGAGCAGTACTTC. The full variable domain, completed using reference TRBV5-6 and TRBJ2-7, is DAGVTQSPTHLIKTRGQQVTLRCSPKSGHDTVSWYQQALGQGPQFIFQYYEEEERQRGNFPDRFSGHQFPNYSSELNVNALLLGDSALYLCASSLVHSYEQYFGPGTRLTVT.

The rearrangement links TRBV15 to TRBJ1-5; D not resolved. With 1 base removed from V and 7 bases from J, the gap between germline ends came to 14 bases. CDR3 length: 15 amino acids. CDR1 is LNHNV, CDR2 YYDKDF, per germline (reference sequence). CDR3 amino acids: CATSRGGQSSQPQHF. CDR3 nucleotides: TGTGCCACCAGCAGAGGCGGGCAAAGTTCCCAGCCCCAGCATTTT.

The rearrangement joins TRBV5-1 to TRBJ2-3, with 7 bases that match TRBD2. Germline CDR1 and CDR2: SGHRS and YFSETQ. The CDR3 has 15 residues. With V trimmed by 4 bases and J by 2 bases, 7 bases remained unmatched. CDR3 DNA: TGCGCCAGCAGCCCCGCTAGCGGCCTCACAGATACGCAGTATTTT. Protein: CASSPASGLTDTQYF.

V and J are TRBV5-1 and TRBJ2-5; a possible D gene is TRBD1 (6 bases). V was pared by 1 base and J by 5 bases, with 12 bases between. The germline CDR1 and CDR2 sequences are SGHRS and YFSETQ. The CDR3 covers 14 residues. As DNA, the CDR3 is TGCGCCAGCAGCTTGAGTGCTAGGGGGGAGACCCAGTACTTC. Protein sequence: CASSLSARGETQYF.

The chain uses TRBV6-2 or TRBV6-3 and TRBJ2-1; 8 bases fit TRBD2. The CDR3 totals 16 residues. Germline assignment: CDR1 MNHEY and CDR2 SVGEGT. V lost 4 bases to trimming and J lost 5 bases; unmatched junction nucleotides: 10. CDR3 bases: TGTGCCAGCAGTTTAACCACTAGCGGCCATAACAATGAGCAGTTCTTC. Translation: CASSLTTSGHNNEQFF.